A selection of T cell receptor beta chains follows, all from one sample in a study of Ad26.COV2.S vaccination and SARS-CoV-2 variants. Assay used: immunoSEQ multiplex PCR; TCRdb lists only in-frame clones, some missing. The profile shows about 350,000 clones, 85% to 90% of them singletons. This specimen was peripheral blood, taken in a trial of Ad26.COV2.S vaccine versus placebo. These receptors were obtained from a person aged 18-60 years who received the Ad26.COV2.S COVID-19 vaccine or a placebo. Both conserved end residues are part of each CDR3. Each record gives: CDR3 length, V gene, CDR3 protein.

CDR3 length: 16
V gene: TRBV28
CDR3 protein: CASSPIGYSGANVLTF

CDR3 length: 16
V gene: TRBV5-1
CDR3 protein: CASSFGHPESNSPLHF

CDR3 length: 13
V gene: TRBV6-1
CDR3 protein: CASSEQKSYEQYF

CDR3 length: 15
V gene: TRBV29-1
CDR3 protein: CSVDTGTGAHNEQFF

CDR3 length: 12
V gene: TRBV19
CDR3 protein: CASSLTGQPQHF

CDR3 length: 11
V gene: TRBV2
CDR3 protein: CASSLNYEQYF

CDR3 length: 15
V gene: TRBV3-1/TRBV3-2
CDR3 protein: CASSQDFQGRYGYTF

CDR3 length: 14
V gene: TRBV11-2
CDR3 protein: CASSFGGRYNEQFF

CDR3 length: 16
V gene: TRBV5-4
CDR3 protein: CASSSEGAGVRYEQYF

CDR3 length: 15
V gene: TRBV5-5
CDR3 protein: CASSQPSGGYNEQFF

CDR3 length: 14
V gene: TRBV7-9
CDR3 protein: CASSLGANTGELFF

CDR3 length: 14
V gene: TRBV4-2
CDR3 protein: CASSQDRTHPEAFF

CDR3 length: 11
V gene: TRBV20-1
CDR3 protein: CSATVKETQYF

CDR3 length: 18
V gene: TRBV6-2/TRBV6-3
CDR3 protein: CASSYSSSAGGYSDTQYF

CDR3 length: 15
V gene: TRBV24-1
CDR3 protein: CATSASGQDTGELFF

CDR3 length: 14
V gene: TRBV3-1/TRBV3-2
CDR3 protein: CASSHGTRENEQFF

CDR3 length: 13
V gene: TRBV3-1/TRBV3-2
CDR3 protein: CASSQDWLQPQHF

CDR3 length: 15
V gene: TRBV5-1
CDR3 protein: CASSPTSGTSYEQYF

CDR3 length: 14
V gene: TRBV7-9
CDR3 protein: CASSFDSSSYEQYF

CDR3 length: 15
V gene: TRBV11-1
CDR3 protein: CASSSGGQGAYEQYF

CDR3 length: 17
V gene: TRBV4-2
CDR3 protein: CASSQPIGGEGRYEQYF

CDR3 length: 13
V gene: TRBV14
CDR3 protein: CASSPLQGYEQYF

CDR3 length: 17
V gene: TRBV9
CDR3 protein: CASSLDSGNPYYNEQFF

CDR3 length: 13
V gene: TRBV2
CDR3 protein: CASSAAAAYEQYF

CDR3 length: 15
V gene: TRBV28
CDR3 protein: CASRSPGTGNSPLHF

CDR3 length: 11
V gene: TRBV18
CDR3 protein: CASSPGQKAFF

CDR3 length: 12
V gene: TRBV27
CDR3 protein: CASGHPGNTIYF

CDR3 length: 14
V gene: TRBV27
CDR3 protein: CASSLWDSNTEAFF

CDR3 length: 15
V gene: TRBV5-5
CDR3 protein: CASSLGGALNTEAFF

CDR3 length: 15
V gene: TRBV28
CDR3 protein: CASSPGQGLYQPQHF

CDR3 length: 15
V gene: TRBV7-8
CDR3 protein: CASSTQVTGDTEAFF

CDR3 length: 13
V gene: TRBV25-1
CDR3 protein: CASRGQGAQEAFF

CDR3 length: 16
V gene: TRBV27
CDR3 protein: CASSLSRGAYNSPLHF

CDR3 length: 15
V gene: TRBV7-8
CDR3 protein: CASSLGVTGANVLTF

CDR3 length: 13
V gene: TRBV7-2
CDR3 protein: CASSLGGDQPQHF

CDR3 length: 15
V gene: TRBV3-1/TRBV3-2
CDR3 protein: CASSHFTGVRETQYF

CDR3 length: 16
V gene: TRBV27
CDR3 protein: CASSLTGPYSNQPQHF

CDR3 length: 16
V gene: TRBV4-2
CDR3 protein: CASSPNPTGSSYEQYF

CDR3 length: 15
V gene: TRBV27
CDR3 protein: CASRDSRTANSPLHF

CDR3 length: 15
V gene: TRBV10-3
CDR3 protein: CAISDMGGVADTQYF

CDR3 length: 13
V gene: TRBV6-5
CDR3 protein: CASSKTGGTEAFF

CDR3 length: 13
V gene: TRBV18
CDR3 protein: CASSHRSGETQYF

CDR3 length: 13
V gene: TRBV19
CDR3 protein: CASSRLAQETQYF

CDR3 length: 14
V gene: TRBV5-1
CDR3 protein: CASSLGGEGYEQYF

CDR3 length: 15
V gene: TRBV29-1
CDR3 protein: CSVVLSGQGPGEQFF

CDR3 length: 15
V gene: TRBV5-5
CDR3 protein: CASSAQISLNYGYTF

CDR3 length: 16
V gene: TRBV6-2/TRBV6-3
CDR3 protein: CASSYGGRLGEETQYF

CDR3 length: 15
V gene: TRBV5-8
CDR3 protein: CASSLPGWQNTEAFF

CDR3 length: 14
V gene: TRBV5-1
CDR3 protein: CASSLATGSRGYTF

CDR3 length: 14
V gene: TRBV6-5
CDR3 protein: CASSYSTNFGELFF